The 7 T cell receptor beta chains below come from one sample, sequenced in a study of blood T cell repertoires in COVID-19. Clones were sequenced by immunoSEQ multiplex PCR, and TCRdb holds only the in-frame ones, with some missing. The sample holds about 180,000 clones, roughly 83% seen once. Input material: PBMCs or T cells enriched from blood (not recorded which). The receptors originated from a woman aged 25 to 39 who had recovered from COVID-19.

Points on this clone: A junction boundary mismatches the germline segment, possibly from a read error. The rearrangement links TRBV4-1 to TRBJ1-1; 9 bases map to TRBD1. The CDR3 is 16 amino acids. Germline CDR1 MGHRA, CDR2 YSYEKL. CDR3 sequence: CASSQPTGGLKTEAFF. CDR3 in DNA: TGCGCCAGCAGCCAGCCGACAGGGGGGCTGAAAACTGAAGCTTTCTTT.

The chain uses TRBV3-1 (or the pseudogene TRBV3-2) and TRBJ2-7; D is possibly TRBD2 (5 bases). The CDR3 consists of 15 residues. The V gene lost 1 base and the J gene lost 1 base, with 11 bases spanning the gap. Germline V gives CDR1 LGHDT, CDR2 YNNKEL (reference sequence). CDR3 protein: CASSQAGGSSYEQYF. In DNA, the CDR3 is TGTGCCAGCAGCCAAGCTGGCGGGTCTTCCTACGAGCAGTACTTC.

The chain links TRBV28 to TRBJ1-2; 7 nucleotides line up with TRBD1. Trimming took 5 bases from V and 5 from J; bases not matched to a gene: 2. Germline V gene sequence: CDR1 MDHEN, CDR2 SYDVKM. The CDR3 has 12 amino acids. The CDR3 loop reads CASSDRVYGYTF. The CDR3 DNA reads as TGTGCCAGCAGTGACAGGGTTTATGGCTACACCTTC.

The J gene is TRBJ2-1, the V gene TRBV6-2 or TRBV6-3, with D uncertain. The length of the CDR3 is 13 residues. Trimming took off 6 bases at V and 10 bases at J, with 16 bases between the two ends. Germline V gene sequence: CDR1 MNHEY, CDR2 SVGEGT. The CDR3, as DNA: TGTGCCAGCAGCGGGCCCGGCATTAGGGAGCAGTTCTTC. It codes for CASSGPGIREQFF.

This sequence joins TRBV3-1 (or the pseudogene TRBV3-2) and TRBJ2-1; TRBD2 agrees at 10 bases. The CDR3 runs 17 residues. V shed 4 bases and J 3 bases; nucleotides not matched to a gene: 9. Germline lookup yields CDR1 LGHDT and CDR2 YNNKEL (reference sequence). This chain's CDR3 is CASSPRGLAANYNEQFF. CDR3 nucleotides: TGTGCCAGCAGCCCCCGAGGACTAGCGGCCAACTACAATGAGCAGTTCTTC.

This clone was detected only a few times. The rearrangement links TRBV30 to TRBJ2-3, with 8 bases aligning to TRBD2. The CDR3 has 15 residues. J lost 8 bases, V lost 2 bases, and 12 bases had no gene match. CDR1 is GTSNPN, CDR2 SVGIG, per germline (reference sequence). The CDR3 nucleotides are TGTGCCTGGAGTCCGACTAGCGTGGGGGGTGGTACGCAGTATTTT. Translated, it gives CAWSPTSVGGGTQYF.

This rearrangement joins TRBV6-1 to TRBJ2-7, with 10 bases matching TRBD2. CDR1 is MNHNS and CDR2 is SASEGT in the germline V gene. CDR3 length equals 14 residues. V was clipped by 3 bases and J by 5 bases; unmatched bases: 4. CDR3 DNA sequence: TGTGCCAGCAGTGAGACTAGCGGGCCCGACGAGCAGTACTTC. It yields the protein CASSETSGPDEQYF.